This paragraph covers one T cell receptor beta chain sequence. Which antigen it targets is not known. Per-nucleotide qualities are absent, and no much larger clonotype sits a single base away. Taken with the paper, the label for time point translates to: about 28 days (+/-7) after the second vaccine dose. AZD1222 recipients with second doses at about 4 weeks or about 12 weeks were pooled, because spike-specific TCR depth and breadth did not differ between schedules. Vaccinee samples were obtained from the UK trials COV001 and COV002, which included a single-blind randomized controlled phase 2/3 trial of AZD1222 (ChAdOx1 nCoV-19) in healthy adults. Trial participant PBMC samples were collected at day 0 and day 28 after the second dose for TCRbeta chain sequencing. The CDR3 regions of human TCRbeta chains were analyzed by immunosequencing. On the authors' methods: Repertoire TCRs were checked for matches against a reference library of SARS-CoV-2-specific TCRs that had been generated using the MIRA antigen-specificity platform. Breadth meant the fraction of unique TCRs that were SARS-CoV-2-associated, whereas depth meant the fraction of total T cells that were SARS-CoV-2-associated. Using the MIRA data, each spike-specific TCR was assigned both to the spike region to which the TCR was reactive and to a CD4 or CD8 class. Log10-transformed breadth and depth values were compared by one-way ANOVA with Sidak's multiple comparisons tests. TCRdb stores this immuneACCESS table with in-frame sequences only. Part of the clones is absent; in the studies checked, under half of the shortfall reflects unresolved V genes, and no reason is known for the rest. Clone size and the V and J calls come from that table; the DNA yielded D and trimming. A total of about 200,000 clones appear in this sample, 93% of them only once. The leading ten clones occupy 1% of the sample.

This entry belongs to a study of T cell responses to AZD1222 COVID-19 vaccine (dated by TCRdb to the early 2020s). Broadly, across the study: A total of roughly 240 trial participants underwent TCR sequencing, of whom 200 to 220 received two doses of AZD1222 and some 26 received two doses of the MenACWY control vaccine. Trial participants were enrolled into age subgroups of 18-55, 56-69 and 70-plus years, which contained about 150, 28 and 57 TCR-sequenced participants, respectively.

What the research found in general, with its limitations: The 56-69-year group was small, and its depth increase did not reach significance, likely because of low power. Conclusions about previously exposed vaccinees were limited because only a handful of AZD1222 recipients were SARS-CoV-2 seropositive at baseline. Epitopes outside the regions mutated in the B.1.351 and B.1.1.7 variants were reportedly recognized by nearly half of the unique spike-specific TCRs. A significant rise in spike-specific TCR breadth and depth was observed after two AZD1222 doses relative to day 0 and relative to MenACWY recipients. Participants were mostly white British, with more females than males. The authors suggested clonal diversity may have been underestimated. CD4 TCRs associated with the vaccine covered the entire spike protein, and the dominant responses were in regions 160-218 and 743-854. Because no day 14 peak-response samples were available, the repertoires could be characterized only after the peak T cell response.

Reading the germline V gene gives CDR1 MGHRA and CDR2 YSYEKL. There are 16 amino acids in the CDR3, from cysteine to phenylalanine inclusive. The retained sequence is limited to the CDR3, 48 bases, with the frame set at the first base. V was cut back by 0 bases and J by 8 bases, leaving a gap of 16 bases between them. The sequence is built from TRBV4-1 and TRBJ1-4; TRBD1 is possibly the D segment (6 matching bases). The specimen comprised peripheral blood, sampled 28 days after the second AZD1222 dose. The receptor comes from an adult who received the AZD1222 COVID-19 vaccine. DNA sequence: TGCGCCAGCAGCCAAGATGATTCAGGGGTTGAGGAAAAACTGTTTTTT. It translates to CASSQDDSGVEEKLFF.